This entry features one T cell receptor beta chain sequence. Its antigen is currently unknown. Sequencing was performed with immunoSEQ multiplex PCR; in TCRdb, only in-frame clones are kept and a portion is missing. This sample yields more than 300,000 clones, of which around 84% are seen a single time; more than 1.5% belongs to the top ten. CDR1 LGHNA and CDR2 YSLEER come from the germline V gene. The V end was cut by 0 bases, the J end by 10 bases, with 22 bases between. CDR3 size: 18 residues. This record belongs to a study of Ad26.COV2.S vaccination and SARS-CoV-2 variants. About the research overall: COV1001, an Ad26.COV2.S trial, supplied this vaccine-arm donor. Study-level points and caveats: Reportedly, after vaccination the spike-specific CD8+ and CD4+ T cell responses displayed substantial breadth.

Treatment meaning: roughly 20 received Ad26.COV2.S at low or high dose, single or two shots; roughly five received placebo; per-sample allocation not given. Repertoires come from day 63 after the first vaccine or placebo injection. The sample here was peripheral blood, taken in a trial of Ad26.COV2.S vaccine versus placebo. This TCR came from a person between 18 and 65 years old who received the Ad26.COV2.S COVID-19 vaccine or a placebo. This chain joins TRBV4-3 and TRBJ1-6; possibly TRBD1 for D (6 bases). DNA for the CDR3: TGCGCCAGCAGCCAAGATGTCGTGGGGCAGGGGATCTACTCACCCCTCCACTTT. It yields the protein CASSQDVVGQGIYSPLHF.